Below are 5 T cell receptor beta chains sequenced from a single sample in a study of cytomegalovirus exposure and HLA in healthy donors. PCR used 60 Vbeta primers and 13 Jbeta primers. Only in-frame clones appear in the TCRdb table, and some are missing; sequencing was by immunoSEQ multiplex PCR. The sample table sets out fewer than 150,000 clones. Sequencing was performed on PBMCs. The source is a man aged 35 to 55 in good health and CMV-seronegative.

This chain connects TRBV4-2 to TRBJ1-5; D unresolved. V was trimmed by 0 bases and J by 1 base, leaving 10 bases between them. This CDR3 is 16 amino acids long. Germline V gene data show CDR1 as LGHNA and CDR2 as YNFKEQ. The CDR3 spells CASSQDRSGSNQPQHF. DNA for the CDR3: TGTGCCAGCAGCCAAGATAGGTCAGGAAGCAATCAGCCCCAGCATTTT.

The CDR3 is CASRPGTGGATRGYTF. CDR3 bases: TGCGCCAGCAGGCCGGGGACAGGGGGCGCGACACGAGGCTACACCTTC. This chain joins TRBV5-1 and TRBJ1-2, with TRBD1 identical over 12 bases. CDR1 and CDR2 (germline): SGHRS, YFSETQ. V lost 5 bases, J lost 8 bases, and 13 bases stayed unmatched. The CDR3 totals 16 residues.

V gene TRBV7-8 combines with J gene TRBJ2-7, with TRBD2 as a possible D gene (6 bases). V lost 5 bases and J lost 2, with 7 bases in between. CDR1 is SGHVS and CDR2 is FQNEAQ in the germline V gene. The CDR3 is 12 amino acids. The CDR3 is CASSPGAYEQYF. The CDR3 nucleotides are TGTGCCAGCAGCCCGGGGGCCTACGAGCAGTACTTC.

The gene calls are TRBV2 and TRBJ2-5, with a tentative D call TRBD1 (5 bases). The J call may not be correct, given that the DNA end is closer to TRBJ2-7. Per germline, CDR1 SNHLY and CDR2 FYNNEI. CDR3 length: 12 residues. The CDR3 sequence is CASSPTGYEQYF. Here the CDR3 DNA reads TGTGCCAGCAGTCCAACAGGCTACGAGCAGTACTTC.

The chain is built from TRBV27 and TRBJ1-2; D call uncertain. Germline CDR1 MNHEY, CDR2 SMNVEV (reference sequence). CDR3 length: 13 residues. The V end lost 2 bases, the J end lost 0 bases, and 4 bases lay between the germline ends. The CDR3 bases are TGTGCCAGCAGTTTACAGGCTAACTATGGCTACACCTTC. Translating it yields CASSLQANYGYTF.